These T cell receptor beta chains were read from a single sample in a study of T cell repertoires in cytomegalovirus infection. From the reads, TCRdb called clonotypes with MiXCR, one entry per CDR3 protein. Of 570,000 or so distinct CDR3 sequences listed, over 35% were seen once; the top ten hold about 48%. These TCRs' antigens remain unknown. Material: cultured PBMCs, obtained from culture after CMV antigen stimulation. These receptors originate from a human donor in good health (CMV status not recorded). Some clones in this sample may be carry-over from other donors' samples. Both conserved end residues are part of each CDR3.

v_call	j_call	cdr3_aa
TRBV14	TRBJ1-1	CASSQDPYRRAEAFF
TRBV7-8	TRBJ2-3	CASSFRGAATDTQYF
TRBV11-2	TRBJ2-3	CASSLEASGSATDTQYF
TRBV7-2	TRBJ2-3	CASSVGWGTDTQYF
TRBV20-1	TRBJ2-5	CSARDYVDQETQYF
TRBV28	TRBJ2-1	CASSFPGAQDEQFF
TRBV7-2	TRBJ2-4	CASSLGAGAKNIQYF
TRBV12-3/TRBV12-4	TRBJ2-3	CASRLTSSTDTQYF
TRBV20-1	TRBJ2-5	CSASLGETQYF
TRBV7-2	TRBJ2-1	CASSLEDYNEQFF
TRBV6-6	TRBJ1-5	CASSYSIGYRSNQPQHF
TRBV7-2	TRBJ2-3	CASSLEPDTQYF
TRBV28	TRBJ2-1	CASSITPDRVLLRSNEQFF
TRBV4-1	TRBJ1-5	CASSAGQTYQPQHF
TRBV12-3/TRBV12-4	TRBJ2-2	CASLKTGTGELFF
TRBV19	TRBJ1-5	CASSIQTDRPQVRPQHF
TRBV29-1	TRBJ2-5	CSVAYRGWSETQYF
TRBV4-3	TRBJ2-7	CASSQDTSGSYEQYF
TRBV6-1	TRBJ1-1	CASSDWTGANTEAFF
TRBV7-2	TRBJ2-2	CASSSTLAGPKRGELFF
TRBV7-6	TRBJ2-3	CASSSRHFRPPSGTQYF
TRBV18	TRBJ1-1	CASSPSRQLNTEAFF
TRBV7-6	TRBJ1-5	CASSFGQGTGQPQHF
TRBV7-8	TRBJ2-4	CASSPRVLAGGRAKNIQYF
TRBV27	TRBJ2-3	CASSFRVLAGASDTQYF
TRBV7-2	TRBJ1-1	CASSLWVGAEAFF
TRBV6-1	TRBJ1-1	CASSRRDTMNTEAFF
TRBV7-9	TRBJ1-2	CASSHPTGPYGYTF
TRBV27	TRBJ2-4	CASSLSWGSKNIQYF
TRBV7-6	TRBJ2-7	CASSQDRGGYEQYF
TRBV12-5	TRBJ2-6	CASGLYSGANVLTF
TRBV7-9	TRBJ2-1	CASSPNSGSTRVYNEQFF
TRBV7-2	TRBJ1-5	CASSLSQNSNQPQHF
TRBV20-1	TRBJ2-3	CSVGKMWEGGTDTQYF
TRBV7-2	TRBJ1-4	CASSLGGPSLTGASEKLFF
TRBV28	TRBJ2-1	CASSTPREDYNEQFF